This T cell receptor beta chain originates from a study of PD-1 blockade in classical Hodgkin lymphoma. Study results and limitations: Baseline TCR diversity was reportedly lower in newly diagnosed patients than in healthy donors. It was reported as lower still in relapsed/refractory patients. Complete responders started with a diversity level that resembled newly diagnosed patients at baseline.

This CDR3 has 13 amino acids. Germline V gives CDR1 SQVTM, CDR2 ANQGSEA. Between the trimmed V and J ends, which lost 6 bases and 6 bases, there was a span of 15 bases. TCRdb's table, derived via immunoSEQ multiplex PCR, lists solely in-frame clones and lacks some. Here the sample spans 25,000 to 30,000 clones, approximately 80% being singletons. Time point specified: cycle 4 day 1 (C4D1), after about 6 weeks of nivolumab. Autologous stem cell transplantation was followed by relapse in every patient, and brentuximab vedotin exposure varied. The study purified CD4+ T cells from thawed PBMCs using magnetic negative selection. Points on this clone: The antigen remains undetermined.

This sequence was found in a human donor with classical Hodgkin lymphoma. Here the sequenced sample was CD4+ T cells from blood, taken before the fourth cycle of nivolumab. The chain employs TRBV29-1 and TRBJ2-1; no definite D call. CDR3 DNA sequence: TGCAGCGTCCGACGAATATTAGGCAATGAGCAGTTCTTC. Residues: CSVRRILGNEQFF.